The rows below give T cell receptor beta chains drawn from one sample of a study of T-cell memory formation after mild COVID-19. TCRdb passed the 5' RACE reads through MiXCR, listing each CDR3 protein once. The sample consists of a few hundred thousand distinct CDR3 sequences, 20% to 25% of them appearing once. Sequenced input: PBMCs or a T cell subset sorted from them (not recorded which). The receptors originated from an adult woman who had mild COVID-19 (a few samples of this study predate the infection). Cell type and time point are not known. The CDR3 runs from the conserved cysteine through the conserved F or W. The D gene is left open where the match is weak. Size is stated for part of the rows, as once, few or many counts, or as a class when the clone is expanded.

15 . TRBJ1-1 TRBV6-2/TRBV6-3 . TGTGCCAGCAGCCCATGGTCGAGGGTGAACACTGAAGCTTTCTTT CASSPWSRVNTEAFF
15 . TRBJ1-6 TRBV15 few TGTGCCACCAGCGTAGGGCAGGGAGGAAATTCACCCCTCCACTTT CATSVGQGGNSPLHF
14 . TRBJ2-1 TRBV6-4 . TGTGCCAGCAGTGAGGACTGGAGCTACAATGAGCAGTTCTTC CASSEDWSYNEQFF
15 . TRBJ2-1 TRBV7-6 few TGTGCCAGCAGCTTCCGGCCCCCCTCCTACAATGAGCAGTTCTTC CASSFRPPSYNEQFF
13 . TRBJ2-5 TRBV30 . TGTGCCTGGAGTAGGGGCAGCCAAGAGACCCAGTACTTC CAWSRGSQETQYF
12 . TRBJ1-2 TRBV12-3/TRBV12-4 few TGTGCCAGCAGCTCAGACAGATTGAGCTACACCTTC CASSSDRLSYTF
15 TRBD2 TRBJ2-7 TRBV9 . TGTGCCAGCAGCGTTGGGACTAGCGAGTCCTACGAGCAGTACTTC CASSVGTSESYEQYF
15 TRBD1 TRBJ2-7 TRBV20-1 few TGCAGTGCTAGAGGTGGGACAGGGGCATCCTACGAGCAGTACTTC CSARGGTGASYEQYF
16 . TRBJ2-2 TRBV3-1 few TGTGCCAGCAGCCAATTCCCTGCTTTGAACACCGGGGAGCTGTTTTTT CASSQFPALNTGELFF
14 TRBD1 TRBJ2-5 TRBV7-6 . TGTGCCAGCAGCGAGGACAGGGGGCAGGAGACCCAGTACTTC CASSEDRGQETQYF
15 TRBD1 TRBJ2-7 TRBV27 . TGTGCCAGCAGTCAAGGACAGGGTATCACCTACGAGCAGTACTTC CASSQGQGITYEQYF
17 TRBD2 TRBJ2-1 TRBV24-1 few TGTGCCACCAGTTCGACTAGCGGGAGGGCTGGGGAGGGTGAGCAGTTCTTC CATSSTSGRAGEGEQFF
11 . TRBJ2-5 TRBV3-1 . TGTGCCAGCAGCCACCTCGGGACCCAGTACTTC CASSHLGTQYF
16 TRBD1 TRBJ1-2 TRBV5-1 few TGCGCCAGCAGCTTGGACGGACAGGGGGGCCTCTATGGCTACACCTTC CASSLDGQGGLYGYTF
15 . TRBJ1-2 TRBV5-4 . TGTGCCAGCAGCTCGGGCAGCGCCGATAACTATGGCTACACCTTC CASSSGSADNYGYTF
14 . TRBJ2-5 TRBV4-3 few TGCGCCAGCAGCCAGAGGTGGGGGACCGAGACCCAGTACTTC CASSQRWGTETQYF
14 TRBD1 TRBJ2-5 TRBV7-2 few TGTGCCAGCGCTCGGGACAGGGTACAAGAGACCCAGTACTTC CASARDRVQETQYF
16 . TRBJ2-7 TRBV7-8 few TGTGCCAGCAGCTTAGGAGGTTATGATTACGGCTACGAGCAGTACTTC CASSLGGYDYGYEQYF
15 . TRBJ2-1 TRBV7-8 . TGTGCCAGCAGCTCCTACGTAAGCTCCTACAATGAGCAGTTCTTC CASSSYVSSYNEQFF
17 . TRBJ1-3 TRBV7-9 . TGTGCCAGCAGCTTCCACTCCGCGGGGAGCAACGGGAACACCATATATTTT CASSFHSAGSNGNTIYF
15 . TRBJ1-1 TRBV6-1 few TGTGCCAGCAGTCCCACGATTGGCGGGATCTCTGAAGCTTTCTTT CASSPTIGGISEAFF
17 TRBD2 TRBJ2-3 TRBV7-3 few TGTGCCAGCAGCGGGGGACTAGCGGGACCACTCACAGATACGCAGTATTTT CASSGGLAGPLTDTQYF
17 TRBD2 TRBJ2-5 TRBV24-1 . TGTGCCACCAGTGAACGGACTAGCGGGAGGGCTCAAGAGACCCAGTACTTC CATSERTSGRAQETQYF
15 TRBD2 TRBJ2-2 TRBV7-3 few TGTGCCAGCAGCTTTAGGCTAGCGGGGCCCGGGGAGCTGTTTTTT CASSFRLAGPGELFF
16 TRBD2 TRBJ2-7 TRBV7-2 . TGTGCCAGCAGCCCCCGATCAGCGGGAGCCTCCTACGAGCAGTACTTC CASSPRSAGASYEQYF
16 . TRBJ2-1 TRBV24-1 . TGTGCCACCAGTGATTTGCGCGGACCTACCTCGCATGAGCAGTTCTTC CATSDLRGPTSHEQFF
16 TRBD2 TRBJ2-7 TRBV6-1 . TGTGCCAGCAGTGAATGGGGACTAGCGGGGGCCTACGAGCAGTACTTC CASSEWGLAGAYEQYF
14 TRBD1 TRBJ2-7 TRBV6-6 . TGTGCCAGCAGTCGTACAGGGGGGAACTACGAGCAGTACTTC CASSRTGGNYEQYF
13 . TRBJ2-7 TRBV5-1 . TGCGCCAGCACCATCCAGGGAGGCTACGAGCAGTACTTC CASTIQGGYEQYF
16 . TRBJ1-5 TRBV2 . TGTGCCAGCAGCCACGGTACAGGGTATAGCAATCAGCCCCAGCATTTT CASSHGTGYSNQPQHF
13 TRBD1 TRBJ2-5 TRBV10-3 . TGTGCCATCAGCAGGACAGGGGAAGAGACCCAGTACTTC CAISRTGEETQYF
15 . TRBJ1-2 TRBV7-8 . TGTGCCAGCAGCGATAGGGTACCGCAGGCCTATGGCTACACCTTC CASSDRVPQAYGYTF
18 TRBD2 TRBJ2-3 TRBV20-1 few TGCAGTGCTAGTGGGGTAGCGGGAGGCGGGGATACCACAGATACGCAGTATTTT CSASGVAGGGDTTDTQYF
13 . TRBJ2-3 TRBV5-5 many TGTGCCAGCAGTCAGGGGGGCGCGAACCCCTCGGATTTT CASSQGGANPSDF
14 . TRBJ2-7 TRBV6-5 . TGTGCCAGCAGTTACTCGGAGACACACTACGAGCAGTACTTC CASSYSETHYEQYF
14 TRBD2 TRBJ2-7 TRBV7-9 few TGTGCCAGCAGCGGACTAGCGGGATATGGCGAGCAGTACTTC CASSGLAGYGEQYF
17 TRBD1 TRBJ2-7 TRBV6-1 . TGTGCCAGCAGAGGACTCCGGGACAGTTCCTTCTCCTACGAGCAGTACTTC CASRGLRDSSFSYEQYF
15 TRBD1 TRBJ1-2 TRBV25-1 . TGTGCCAGCAGTGACCGGGACAGGGATCCTGATGGCTACACCTTC CASSDRDRDPDGYTF
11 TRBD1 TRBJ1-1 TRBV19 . TGTGCCAGTTGGACAGGGGAGGAAGCTTTCTTT CASWTGEEAFF
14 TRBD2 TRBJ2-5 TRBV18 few TGTGCCAGCTCACTCTACGGGGGGCAAGAGACCCAGTACTTC CASSLYGGQETQYF
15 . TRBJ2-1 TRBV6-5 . TGTGCCAGCAGCCTTACTAGCTCGACCTACAATGAGCAGTTCTTC CASSLTSSTYNEQFF
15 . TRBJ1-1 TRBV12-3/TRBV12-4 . TGTGCCAGCAGTTTCAGGGGATACGTGAACACTGAAGCTTTCTTT CASSFRGYVNTEAFF
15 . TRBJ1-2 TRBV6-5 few TGTGCCAGCAGTTACTCGTTCAGCGAGGACTATGGCTACACCTTC CASSYSFSEDYGYTF
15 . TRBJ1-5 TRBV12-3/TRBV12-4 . TGTGCCAGCCGAACCTCACAGGGCGGCAATCAGCCCCAGCATTTT CASRTSQGGNQPQHF
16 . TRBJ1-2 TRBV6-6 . TGTGCCAGCAGTTACGATACGACACCTGGGGCCTATGGCTACACCTTC CASSYDTTPGAYGYTF
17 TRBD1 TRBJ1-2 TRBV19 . TGTGCCAGTAGTAACCCCGGGACAGGGGAGGGAGACTATGGCTACACCTTC CASSNPGTGEGDYGYTF